One and the same sample provided the 17 T cell receptor beta chains below, sequenced in a study of early T cells in non-severe SARS-CoV-2 infection. TCRdb fed the 5' RACE reads into MiXCR, producing one record per CDR3 protein. Of approximately 83,000 distinct CDR3 sequences in the sample, 11% to 15% are singletons; the top ten hold about 10%. Sequencing input: whole blood. The source is an adult who was a healthcare worker with PCR-confirmed SARS-CoV-2 infection or an uninfected control (not recorded which).

This clonotype was counted at least ten times. The V call is TRBV4-1, the J call TRBJ2-4; 7 bases match TRBD1. This CDR3 region has 15 residues. The V segment lost 5 bases and the J segment 4 bases; nucleotides outside the gene matches: 8. Germline V CDR1 and CDR2: MGHRA, YSYEKL. In DNA, the CDR3 is TGCGCCAGCAGCTCGACAGGGAGACGGAAAAACATTCAGTACTTC. Amino acid sequence: CASSSTGRRKNIQYF.

Remarks on this clonotype: Here the CDR3 omits its conserved ending phenylalanine or tryptophan, so a read error is the likely source. V usage is TRBV6-6 and J usage is TRBJ1-1; D gene ambiguous. CDR1 is MNHNY and CDR2 is SVGAGI in the germline V gene (reference sequence). The CDR3 covers 13 residues. The germline V and J ends were trimmed by 8 bases and 0 bases, with 10 bases remaining between them. The CDR3 spells CASLGGLNTEAFI. The CDR3, as DNA: TGTGCCAGCTTGGGAGGGCTGAACACTGAAGCTTTCATT.

At least ten counts were recorded for this clonotype. The rearrangement joins TRBV4-1 to TRBJ1-1; D is unclear. Germline assignment: CDR1 MGHRA and CDR2 YSYEKL. The V and J ends lost 0 bases and 8 bases respectively, with 16 bases between them. The CDR3 length is 15 residues. The CDR3 protein is CASSQEPASQREAFF. CDR3 coding DNA: TGCGCCAGCAGCCAAGAACCAGCTAGCCAGAGAGAAGCTTTCTTT.

The gene calls are TRBV5-6 and TRBJ2-7, with D unclear. V was trimmed by 0 bases and J by 4 bases, leaving 14 bases between them. Germline-derived CDR1 and CDR2 are SGHDT and YYEEEE. The CDR3 length is 15 residues. CDR3: CASSLEGRVVYEQYF. The CDR3 nucleotides are TGTGCCAGCAGCTTGGAAGGCAGAGTTGTTTACGAGCAGTACTTC.

This clonotype came up a few times. The V and J genes are TRBV11-3 and TRBJ2-2; D call uncertain. The V and J ends lost 5 bases and 2 bases respectively, with 9 bases between them. The CDR3 is made up of 14 amino acids. CDR1 is SGHNT, CDR2 YENEEA, per germline. CDR3 coding DNA: TGTGCCAGCAGCGCCGGACCAAACACCGGGGAGCTGTTTTTT. It encodes CASSAGPNTGELFF.

This clonotype has more than one count but fewer than ten. This rearrangement joins TRBV11-2 to TRBJ2-3; perhaps D is TRBD1 or TRBD2 (5 bases each). The V and J ends lost 0 bases and 4 bases respectively, with 26 bases between them. Per the germline V gene, CDR1 is SGHAT and CDR2 is FQNNGV. This CDR3 spans 20 amino acids. In DNA, the CDR3 is TGTGCCAGCAGCTTAGATCTGGCGTTCTTAGGGGAATTGGGAGCAGATACGCAGTATTTT. Translated, it gives CASSLDLAFLGELGADTQYF.

With respect to this clonotype: One base away lies a much larger clone, so this may be a sequencing read error. V is TRBV12-3 or TRBV12-4 and J is TRBJ1-1; D call uncertain. Trimming took 2 bases from V and 1 from J, leaving 5 bases between them. The CDR3 totals 13 residues. CDR3 nucleotides: TGTGCCAGCAGTTTAAAGGAGAACACTGAAGCTTTCTTT. It encodes CASSLKENTEAFF.

This clonotype was counted only a few times. This chain links TRBV5-1 with TRBJ2-2, with 9 bases lining up with TRBD2. The CDR3 is 16 amino acids. After removal of 4 bases from V and 1 base from J, the junction contained 5 bases not matched to a gene. Per germline, CDR1 SGHRS and CDR2 YFSETQ. CDR3 DNA sequence: TGCGCCAGCAGCGGGACTAGCCCGCGGAACACCGGGGAGCTGTTTTTT. Its translation is CASSGTSPRNTGELFF.

V is TRBV20-1 and J is TRBJ1-5; 9 nucleotides match TRBD1. J gave up 12 bases and V 3 bases, and 6 bases lay outside the gene matches. This CDR3 has 12 residues. Per the germline V gene, CDR1 is DFQATT and CDR2 is SNEGSKA (reference sequence). The CDR3 protein is CSARAQGAGQHF. In nucleotides, the CDR3 is TGCAGTGCTAGGGCACAGGGGGCAGGCCAGCATTTT.

This clonotype has a handful of counts. The genes are TRBV6-1 and TRBJ2-7; D is possibly TRBD1 or TRBD2 (6 bases each). CDR1 and CDR2 (germline): MNHNS, SASEGT. The CDR3 is made up of 14 amino acids. Between the trimmed V and J ends, which lost 5 bases and 2 bases, there was a span of 13 bases. CDR3 nucleotides: TGTGCCAGCAGTCGAGGGGGGACCACCTACGAGCAGTACTTC. This encodes CASSRGGTTYEQYF.

The gene calls are TRBV5-1 and TRBJ1-4; D not certain. V dropped 4 bases and J dropped 8 bases, with 18 bases sitting between them. This CDR3 spans 15 amino acids. Germline assignment: CDR1 SGHRS and CDR2 YFSETQ. The DNA for the CDR3 is TGCGCCAGCAGCCCCAGAGCGGGAGGTGAGGAAAAACTGTTTTTT. As protein: CASSPRAGGEEKLFF. Based on the CDR3 plus reference TRBV5-1 and TRBJ1-4, the full variable domain is KAGVTQTPRYLIKTRGQQVTLSCSPISGHRSVSWYQQTPGQGLQFLFEYFSETQRNKGNFPGRFSGRQFSNSRSEMNVSTLELGDSALYLCASSPRAGGEEKLFFGSGTQLSVL.

The chain is built from TRBV20-1 and TRBJ2-3, with 7 bases matching TRBD1. The germline gives CDR1 DFQATT, CDR2 SNEGSKA (reference sequence). J lost 5 bases, V lost 3 bases, and 2 bases had no gene match. This CDR3 contains 12 residues. The CDR3 spells CSARTGRDTQYF. The CDR3 nucleotides are TGCAGTGCTAGGACAGGGAGAGATACGCAGTATTTT.

The chain employs TRBV3-1 and TRBJ2-7; D remains ambiguous. The CDR3 runs to 15 residues. The V end lost 4 bases, the J end lost 3 bases, and 16 bases lay between the germline ends. Germline V gives CDR1 LGHDT, CDR2 YNNKEL (reference sequence). The CDR3 coding sequence is TGTGCCAGCAGCCCTCCGGGCAGAGCGTACTACGAGCAGTACTTC. Its translation: CASSPPGRAYYEQYF.

This clonotype was seen a few times. The chain is built from TRBV11-2 and TRBJ2-2; TRBD2 agrees at 15 bases. Germline V CDR1 and CDR2: SGHAT, FQNNGV. The CDR3 length is 18 residues. With 5 bases clipped from V and 0 bases from J, the junction kept 4 bases outside the gene matches. In DNA, the CDR3 is TGTGCCAGCAGCCCGCGGACTAGCGGGGGGGCGAACACCGGGGAGCTGTTTTTT. Protein: CASSPRTSGGANTGELFF.

The table lists this clonotype with many counts. This chain joins TRBV4-3 and TRBJ2-1; 8 bases are a match to TRBD2. J was trimmed by 9 bases and V by 5 bases; bases with no gene match: 9. The CDR3 runs 14 residues. CDR1 is LGHNA, CDR2 YSLEER, per germline. The DNA for the CDR3 is TGCGCCAGCAGCTCCCAGGGAGCGGGGGCTGAGCAGTTCTTC. Translated: CASSSQGAGAEQFF.

On this clonotype: A much larger clone lies a single base off, so this may be a read error. This chain uses TRBV29-1 with TRBJ1-4; 9 positions agree with TRBD1. V trimming: 7 bases; J trimming: 10 bases; junction bases outside the gene matches: 13. CDR3 length equals 14 residues. Germline V lookup: CDR1 SQVTM, CDR2 ANQGSEA. This CDR3 reads CSASQGAFGGKLFF. CDR3 in DNA: TGCAGCGCTTCACAGGGGGCGTTCGGTGGAAAACTGTTTTTT.

The genes are TRBV29-1 and TRBJ2-3; D possibly corresponds to TRBD1 (6 bases). Trimming pared 4 bases from V and 1 base from J, leaving 6 bases between. The CDR3 spans 12 residues. Germline CDR1 SQVTM, CDR2 ANQGSEA. CDR3 sequence reads: CSVGQGTDTQYF. CDR3 bases: TGCAGCGTTGGACAGGGCACAGATACGCAGTATTTT.